The source of this TCR beta chain is a study of control samples from healthy donors and cancer patients. In germline, CDR1 is SGHDN, CDR2 FVKESK. This CDR3 is built from 15 residues. Trimming took 1 base from V and 7 from J; bases not matched to a gene: 5. This table comes from immunoSEQ multiplex PCR, and its TCRdb copy is limited to in-frame clones, with some not included. The profile shows fewer than 150,000 clones, around 90% of them singletons. This TCR was recovered from a man aged 18 to 35 in good health. The chain links TRBV14 to TRBJ1-4; 8 positions agree with TRBD1. Sequencing input: blood. The CDR3: CASSQARGLGEKLFF. The CDR3 bases are TGTGCCAGCAGCCAAGCCAGGGGGCTTGGTGAAAAACTGTTTTTT.